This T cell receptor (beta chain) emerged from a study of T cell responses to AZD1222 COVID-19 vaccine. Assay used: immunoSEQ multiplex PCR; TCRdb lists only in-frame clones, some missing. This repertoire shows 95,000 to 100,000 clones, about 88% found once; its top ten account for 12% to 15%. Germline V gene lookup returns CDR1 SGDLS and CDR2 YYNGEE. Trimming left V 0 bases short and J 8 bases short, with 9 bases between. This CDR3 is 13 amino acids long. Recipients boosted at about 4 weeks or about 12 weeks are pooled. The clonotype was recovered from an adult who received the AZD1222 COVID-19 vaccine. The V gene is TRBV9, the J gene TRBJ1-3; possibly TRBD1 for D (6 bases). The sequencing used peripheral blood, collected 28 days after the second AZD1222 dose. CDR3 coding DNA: TGTGCCAGCAGCGTAGGGGAGGGGGACACCATATATTTT. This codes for CASSVGEGDTIYF.